This TCR beta chain was sequenced for a study of cytomegalovirus exposure and HLA in healthy donors. The PCR made use of 60 Vbeta and 13 Jbeta primers. Produced via immunoSEQ multiplex PCR; TCRdb's table is partial and in-frame only. The table shows roughly 180,000 clones, with 70% to 80% occurring only once. The receptor was derived from a man aged 30-40 years in good health and CMV-seronegative. The sample consisted of PBMCs.

The CDR3 DNA sequence: TGTGCCTGGCTCCCTCCGGACAGGCGCAATGGCTACACCTTC. This codes for CAWLPPDRRNGYTF. The rearrangement links TRBV30 to TRBJ1-2; TRBD1 aligns across 7 bases. V trimming: 5 bases; J trimming: 6 bases; junction bases outside the gene matches: 12. This CDR3 has 14 residues. CDR1 GTSNPN and CDR2 SVGIG come from the germline V gene (reference sequence).